This TCR beta chain was identified in a study of T cell responses to AZD1222 COVID-19 vaccine. Study findings and constraints: Most donors were white British, females outnumbered males, and clonal diversity was possibly underestimated.

Libraries were prepared by immunoSEQ multiplex PCR; TCRdb keeps only in-frame clonotypes and omits some of them. This sample yields 70,000 to 95,000 clones, of which under 90% are seen a single time; 2.5% to 3% belongs to the top ten. This clone was seen only once. Its antigen is not identified. V lost 4 bases to trimming and J lost 5 bases, with 15 bases between them. The CDR3 totals 14 residues. CDR1 and CDR2 from the germline V gene are SGHNT and YYREEE (reference sequence). This sequence joins TRBV5-4 and TRBJ1-2; D is possibly TRBD1 (6 bases). This TCR came from an adult in good health. Sample: peripheral blood, taken on day 0 of MenACWY control vaccination. The CDR3 DNA reads as TGTGCCAGCAGCGGCCGGGACATAGCTTATGGCTACACCTTC. This encodes CASSGRDIAYGYTF.